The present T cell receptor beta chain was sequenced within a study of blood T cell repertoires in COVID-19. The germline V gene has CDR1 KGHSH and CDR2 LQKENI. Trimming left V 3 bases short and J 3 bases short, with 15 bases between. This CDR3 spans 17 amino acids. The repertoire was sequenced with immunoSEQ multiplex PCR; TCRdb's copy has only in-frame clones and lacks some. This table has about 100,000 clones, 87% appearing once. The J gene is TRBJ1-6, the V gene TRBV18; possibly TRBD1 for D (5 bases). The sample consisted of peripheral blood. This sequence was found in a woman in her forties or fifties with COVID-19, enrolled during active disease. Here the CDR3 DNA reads TGTGCCAGCTCACCCGGTGGCGGGGGAAACTATAATTCACCCCTCCACTTT. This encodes CASSPGGGGNYNSPLHF.